The T cell receptor beta chain described here comes from a study of blood T cell repertoires in COVID-19. At the level of the study: Sites in the United States, Italy and Spain provided acute and convalescent COVID-19 samples.

V gave up 6 bases and J gave up 4 bases, with 21 bases separating them. The CDR3 covers 16 residues. CDR1 and CDR2 (germline): MDHEN, SYDVKM. Ages ranged from about 18 to 89 years, with residence in 24 US areas. What the recovered Cohort 3 donors had was two negative PCRs, clearance, or symptom resolution. As originally analysed: Researchers report that nucleated cell counts were estimated from reference gene primer amplification. TCRdb's table, derived via immunoSEQ multiplex PCR, lists solely in-frame clones and lacks some. Clonal size and the V and J genes are those of that table, whereas D and trimming came from the DNA. The table lists about 280,000 clones, 87% of them singletons.

Sequenced input: PBMCs or T cells enriched from blood (not recorded which). The gene calls are TRBV28 and TRBJ2-5; tentatively, D is TRBD2 (6 bases). This clonotype was obtained from a woman aged 40 to 50 who had recovered from COVID-19. The CDR3 DNA follows: TGTGCCAGCAGGTCCAGACTAGGTCTTTCGGGAGAGACCCAGTACTTC. Residues: CASRSRLGLSGETQYF.